Sequencing of this T cell receptor (beta chain) was carried out in a study of post-analysis software for immune sequencing data. For the study at large: Patients with relapsing-remitting, secondary progressive and progressive-relapsing multiple sclerosis courses were all represented.

The V end was cut by 0 bases, the J end by 7 bases, with 11 bases between. The CDR3 loop spans 13 amino acids. The V gene's germline CDR1 is SGHRS and CDR2 YFSETQ. cDNA libraries for TCR beta contained unique molecular identifiers. Yield was roughly 0.5 million cDNA molecules from around 0.96 to 9.9 million T cells. TCRdb used MiXCR to reprocess the PCR reads, holding one entry per CDR3 protein. Of more than 450,000 distinct CDR3 sequences listed, about a third are singletons. Findings and caveats of the study: Clustering by F measure revealed strong co-clustering among samples prepared together in one batch. A significant reduction in normalized Chao1 diversity was observed in multiple sclerosis patients versus controls. About 5 TRBV segments, including TRBV5-6, TRBV5-1 and TRBV20-1, were more frequent in patients than controls.

This clonotype was counted between two and nine times. Its antigen is not known. This receptor was obtained from a girl aged 2-17 years with multiple sclerosis. This chain joins TRBV5-1 and TRBJ2-7; D is uncertain. Sequenced material: blood. The CDR3 here is CASSLGTLGEQYF. The CDR3 coding sequence is TGCGCCAGCAGCTTGGGGACCCTAGGGGAGCAGTACTTC.